This passage covers 25 T cell receptor beta chains from one sample sequenced in a study of blood T cell repertoires in COVID-19. The method was immunoSEQ multiplex PCR; TCRdb's version includes in-frame clones alone and lacks a portion of them. The data show some 140,000 clones, 70% to 85% seen once. The specimen was peripheral blood. Receptors originate from a woman aged 55-70 years with acute or convalescent COVID-19.

This clone was counted once. The rearrangement uses TRBV19 and TRBJ1-1; D might be TRBD1 (6 bases). The germline V gene has CDR1 LNHDA and CDR2 SQIVND (reference sequence). Trimming pared 5 bases from V and 6 bases from J, leaving 16 bases between. CDR3 length equals 14 residues. CDR3 protein: CASSEGGRNAEAFF. The DNA of the CDR3 is TGTGCCAGTAGTGAAGGGGGACGAAACGCTGAAGCTTTCTTT.

This chain joins TRBV6-5 and TRBJ1-5; TRBD1 matches at 7 bases. After removal of 10 bases from V and 3 bases from J, the junction contained 12 bases not matched to a gene. The CDR3 has 15 residues. Looked up from germline, CDR1 is MNHEY and CDR2 is SVGAGI. The CDR3 coding sequence is TGTGCCACCTCCCGGGACAGATCCATCAATCAGCCCCAGCATTTT. Protein: CATSRDRSINQPQHF.

The V gene is TRBV7-8, the J gene TRBJ1-3, with a tentative D call TRBD1 (6 bases). The V gene's germline CDR1 is SGHVS and CDR2 FQNEAQ. This CDR3 comprises 16 residues. Deletions cut 1 base from V and 0 bases from J, with 10 bases between. CDR3 amino acids: CASSLGGQSSGNTIYF. In nucleotides, the CDR3 is TGTGCCAGCAGCTTAGGTGGACAGAGCTCTGGAAACACCATATATTTT.

The J gene is TRBJ2-7, the V gene TRBV10-1; tentative D call: TRBD2 (5 bases). Trimming stripped 11 bases from V and 4 bases from J, with 18 bases between. Germline V gene sequence: CDR1 WNHNN, CDR2 SYGVQD (reference sequence). There are 13 residues in the CDR3. CDR3 protein: CALPGVRVYEQYF. In DNA, the CDR3 is TGCGCCTTACCCGGGGTTCGGGTTTACGAGCAGTACTTC.

This clone was seen just once. CDR3 sequence (DNA): TGTGCCAGCAGCACCGGGACAGGGGACACCGGGGAGCTGTTTTTT. Translation: CASSTGTGDTGELFF. The rearrangement uses TRBV7-9 and TRBJ2-2, with 10 bases that match TRBD1. Germline V gives CDR1 SEHNR, CDR2 FQNEAQ (reference sequence). V dropped 5 bases and J dropped 3; count of bases not matched to a gene: 3. CDR3 length equals 15 residues.

The chain joins TRBV5-6 to TRBJ2-5; the D gene is possibly TRBD1 (5 bases). Germline V CDR1 and CDR2: SGHDT, YYEEEE. This CDR3 has 14 amino acids. Trimming took off 4 bases at V and 5 bases at J, with 15 bases between the two ends. DNA of the CDR3: TGTGCCAGCAGCAGAACAGGTATAGGGGAGACCCAGTACTTC. Translating gives CASSRTGIGETQYF.

This clone was recorded a few times. The V call is TRBV28, the J call TRBJ1-4; a possible D gene is TRBD1 (6 bases). The length of the CDR3 is 14 residues. Germline values: CDR1 MDHEN, CDR2 SYDVKM. Trimming removed 1 base at V and 8 bases at J, with 11 bases between. The CDR3 sequence is CASSLSGGGEKLFF. Here the CDR3 DNA reads TGTGCCAGCAGTTTATCGGGGGGCGGGGAAAAACTGTTTTTT.

J is TRBJ1-5 and V is TRBV7-8; no clear D. Looked up from germline, CDR1 is SGHVS and CDR2 is FQNEAQ. This CDR3 region has 13 residues. V dropped 3 bases and J dropped 2 bases, with 5 bases sitting between them. CDR3 protein: CASSFLGNQPQHF. The CDR3, as DNA: TGTGCCAGCAGCTTTCTTGGCAATCAGCCCCAGCATTTT.

CDR3 region: CASSTYRDSPLHF. The CDR3 nucleotides are TGTGCCAGTAGTACATACAGGGACTCACCCCTCCACTTT. The V gene is TRBV19, the J gene TRBJ1-6; tentative D call: TRBD1 (6 bases). Germline V gene data show CDR1 as LNHDA and CDR2 as SQIVND (reference sequence). Trimming removed 4 bases at V and 10 bases at J, with 11 bases between. The CDR3 is 13 amino acids.

The chain has TRBV2 and TRBJ1-2; no definite D call. Deletions cut 8 bases from V and 0 bases from J, with 13 bases between. CDR3 size: 14 residues. CDR1 SNHLY and CDR2 FYNNEI come from the germline V gene. The chain's CDR3 is CASVIGRSNYGYTF. CDR3 coding DNA: TGTGCCAGCGTCATTGGCAGATCTAACTATGGCTACACCTTC.

This chain joins TRBV6-5 and TRBJ1-1; D possibly corresponds to TRBD1 (5 bases). Germline V gene lookup returns CDR1 MNHEY and CDR2 SVGAGI. Trimming took off 4 bases at V and 8 bases at J, with 14 bases between the two ends. CDR3 size: 13 residues. CDR3 sequence (DNA): TGTGCCAGCAGTTCCTATCGGGGGAGGGAAGCTTTCTTT. This sequence encodes CASSSYRGREAFF.

This clone was recorded once. The chain joins TRBV29-1 to TRBJ2-3; D possibly corresponds to TRBD2 (6 bases). Trimming shortened V by 3 bases and J by 2 bases, and 18 bases separated the two germline ends. CDR3 length: 16 amino acids. CDR1 is SQVTM and CDR2 is ANQGSEA in the germline V gene. As DNA, the CDR3 is TGCAGCGTTGATCTGGGACTGAATTCATTCACAGATACGCAGTATTTT. Translated, it gives CSVDLGLNSFTDTQYF.

The chain is built from TRBV19 and TRBJ2-5; the match to TRBD2 covers 7 bases. The trim removed 0 bases at V and 8 bases at J, leaving 0 bases unmatched. There are 12 residues in the CDR3. Germline assignment: CDR1 LNHDA and CDR2 SQIVND (reference sequence). The CDR3 is CASSIEAGTQYF. Here the CDR3 DNA reads TGTGCCAGTAGTATAGAAGCGGGAACCCAGTACTTC.

This clone was detected a few times. The V gene is TRBV7-9, the J gene TRBJ2-4, with D perhaps matching TRBD1 (6 bases). CDR3 length equals 16 residues. Germline-derived CDR1 and CDR2 are SEHNR and FQNEAQ (reference sequence). Trimming took 0 bases from V and 2 from J, leaving 11 bases between them. The CDR3 reads CASSLAQGVTKNIQYF. The CDR3 DNA reads TGTGCCAGCAGCTTAGCACAGGGAGTAACCAAAAACATTCAGTACTTC.

V is TRBV4-1 and J is TRBJ1-2, with 10 nucleotides matching TRBD1. The CDR3 is 12 residues long. Germline CDR1 and CDR2: MGHRA and YSYEKL. Unmatched junction bases numbered 0, after V lost 3 bases and J lost 8 bases. The CDR3 is CASSQGQGGYTF. CDR3 nucleotides: TGCGCCAGCAGCCAGGGACAGGGGGGCTACACCTTC.

The chain has TRBV6-1 and TRBJ2-5, with a weak D call TRBD2 (7 bases). The length of the CDR3 is 16 residues. V was cut by 2 bases and J by 5 bases, with 18 bases left in between. The germline V gene has CDR1 MNHNS and CDR2 SASEGT. The CDR3 nucleotides are TGTGCCAGCAGTGAAATGACGGGGGGAAGGGGGGAGACCCAGTACTTC. It is translated as CASSEMTGGRGETQYF.

CDR3 DNA sequence: TGTGCCAGCAGCTTAAGGCTAGGGAACACCGGGGAGCTGTTTTTT. This translates into CASSLRLGNTGELFF. The rearrangement joins TRBV11-3 to TRBJ2-2, with D hard to call. Trimming stripped 2 bases from V and 1 base from J, with 8 bases between. This CDR3 spans 15 amino acids. From germline, CDR1 is SGHNT and CDR2 YENEEA.

The chain employs TRBV28 and TRBJ1-4, with D unclear. V lost 4 bases and J 5 bases, leaving 14 bases between the germline ends. The germline gives CDR1 MDHEN, CDR2 SYDVKM. CDR3 length equals 15 residues. The CDR3 coding sequence is TGTGCCAGCAGTTCAAACTCCGGGAGAAATGAAAAACTGTTTTTT. It yields the protein CASSSNSGRNEKLFF. Based on the CDR3 plus reference TRBV28 and TRBJ1-4, the full variable domain is DVKVTQSSRYLVKRTGEKVFLECVQDMDHENMFWYRQDPGLGLRLIYFSYDVKMKEKGDIPEGYSVSREKKERFSLILESASTNQTSMYLCASSSNSGRNEKLFFGSGTQLSVL.

The CDR3 bases are TGCGCCAGCAGCTCAGGGGACCCAAACCAAGAGACCCAGTACTTC. This translates into CASSSGDPNQETQYF. The chain uses TRBV5-1 and TRBJ2-5; TRBD1 might be the D (6 bases). The CDR3 runs to 15 residues. V was shortened by 3 bases and J by 0 bases, with 12 bases between the two germline ends. From germline, CDR1 is SGHRS and CDR2 YFSETQ. Full variable domain (missing parts from reference TRBV5-1 and TRBJ2-5): KAGVTQTPRYLIKTRGQQVTLSCSPISGHRSVSWYQQTPGQGLQFLFEYFSETQRNKGNFPGRFSGRQFSNSRSEMNVSTLELGDSALYLCASSSGDPNQETQYFGPGTRLLVL.

Comments on this clone: Other DNA sequences in the same sample also yield this CDR3. The CDR3 DNA reads as TGTGCCAGCTCACCACGACAGCTGAACACTGAAGCTTTCTTT. It specifies CASSPRQLNTEAFF. The V call is TRBV18, the J call TRBJ1-1, with D tentatively TRBD1 (5 bases). The ends were cut back, 1 base at V and 0 bases at J, with 6 bases in the middle. The CDR3 spans 14 residues. The germline V gene has CDR1 KGHSH and CDR2 LQKENI.

Turning to this clone: This specimen includes other DNA sequences encoding the same CDR3. V usage is TRBV30 and J usage is TRBJ1-6, with 9 bases fitting TRBD1. The germline V gene encodes CDR1 GTSNPN and CDR2 SVGIG (reference sequence). Trimming removed 0 bases from V and 9 bases from J; junction bases left unmatched: 6. CDR3 length: 15 amino acids. In nucleotides, the CDR3 is TGTGCCTGGAGTGTACGGGGACAGGGATCTTCACCCCTCCACTTT. As protein: CAWSVRGQGSSPLHF.

The V call is TRBV12-1, the J call TRBJ2-1; TRBD2, the table's D call, lacks a check against the DNA. TRBV12-1 constitutes a pseudogene. The length of the CDR3 is 16 residues. In DNA, the CDR3 is TGTGCCAGCAGCTTGAGGACTAGCGGGCATTACAATGAGCAGTTCTTC. It codes for CASSLRTSGHYNEQFF.

The J gene is TRBJ2-3, the V gene TRBV7-2; 9 bases match TRBD2. The germline V gene encodes CDR1 SGHTA and CDR2 FQGNSA. The J segment lost 6 bases and the V segment lost 1 base, leaving 8 bases of the junction unmatched. The CDR3 is made up of 16 amino acids. CDR3 protein: CASSLEVAGGFDTQYF. CDR3 bases: TGTGCCAGCAGCTTAGAAGTTGCGGGGGGGTTTGATACGCAGTATTTT.

The rearrangement uses TRBV7-9 and TRBJ2-5; 9 nucleotides line up with TRBD2. Per germline, CDR1 SEHNR and CDR2 FQNEAQ (reference sequence). The CDR3 has 15 amino acids. V lost 5 bases and J lost 3; bases outside the gene matches: 7. The CDR3 reads CASSPRLAGKETQYF. In nucleotides, the CDR3 is TGTGCCAGCAGCCCTAGGCTAGCGGGGAAAGAGACCCAGTACTTC.

This chain links TRBV12-3 or TRBV12-4 with TRBJ1-2; 7 bases fit TRBD1. V shed 2 bases, J shed 6 bases, and the junction held 3 bases outside the gene matches. CDR3 length equals 13 residues. CDR3 in DNA: TGTGCCAGCAGTTTAATGACAGGGAATGGCTACACCTTC. This translates into CASSLMTGNGYTF.